This T cell receptor beta chain originates from a study of identical twins. This clonotype was counted ten times or more. Antigen: not known. The CDR3 runs to 16 residues. V was pared by 4 bases and J by 7 bases, with 8 bases of the junction left unmatched. CDR1 and CDR2 from the germline V gene are KGHDR and SFDVKD. General study findings and limits: Fewer insertions were carried by abundant cord blood beta clonotypes, but none was seen in memory repertoires. Weaker excess twin sharing was observed in beta out-of-frame sequences.

TCRdb fed the 5' RACE reads into MiXCR, producing one record per CDR3 protein. Of more than 250,000 distinct CDR3 sequences in the sample, under 9% were seen once. The same sample was also studied in work on yellow fever vaccine responses in identical twins. From that study: Reportedly, the response of twins' T cells to the vaccine seemed partly convergent, partly personalized.

The TCR originated in a woman in her late teens or twenties in good health. The V gene is TRBV24-1, the J gene TRBJ2-1; 11 nucleotides line up with TRBD2. Material for sequencing was memory (CD45RO+) T cells sorted from blood. CDR3 DNA: TGTGCCACCAGTGACACACTAGCGGGGGCCAGGAATGAGCAGTTCTTC. Translating it yields CATSDTLAGARNEQFF.